This T cell receptor beta chain was captured in a study of OX40 agonist ivuxolimab in advanced cancers. Study overall: Participants averaged about 66 years of age (range about 23 to 90) and were around 80% male.

Regarding the study as a whole: Clonal expansion by week 6 occurred in CD4+ and CD8+ blood T cells (at 0.1 to 3.0 mg/kg). Clonal expansion in partial responders at 0.1-3.0 mg/kg ranked among the lowest.

The data were produced by immunoSEQ multiplex PCR, yet TCRdb's version contains in-frame clones alone and is incomplete. In the table there are about 83,000 clones, nearly 90% of which are singletons. About this clone: Antigen specificity is unknown.

V dropped 2 bases and J dropped 8 bases, with 21 bases sitting between them. The CDR3 contains 15 residues. Germline V CDR1 and CDR2: GTSNPN, SVGIG (reference sequence). Prior autoimmune disease or systemic immunosuppression barred patients. Source: CD4+ or CD8+ T cells sorted from blood, taken in a trial of the OX40 agonist ivuxolimab. This sequence originates from an adult with an advanced solid tumor such as melanoma, head and neck, liver or kidney cancer. The chain employs TRBV30 and TRBJ1-2; D not certain. This chain's CDR3 is CAWSLVGPHSGGYTF. In nucleotides, the CDR3 is TGTGCCTGGAGTCTAGTCGGCCCCCACAGTGGAGGCTACACCTTC.